Listed here are 22 T cell receptor beta chains from one sample, sequenced in a study of blood T cell repertoires in COVID-19. Assay used: immunoSEQ multiplex PCR; TCRdb lists only in-frame clones, some missing. The sample lists some 330,000 clones, over 75% occurring once. Material for sequencing was PBMCs or T cells enriched from blood (not recorded which). These receptors were taken from a man aged 25 to 45 who had recovered from COVID-19.

This chain connects TRBV28 to TRBJ1-2; possibly TRBD1 for D (6 bases). CDR3 length equals 13 residues. Germline lookup yields CDR1 MDHEN and CDR2 SYDVKM. Between the trimmed V and J ends, which lost 0 bases and 6 bases, there was a span of 8 bases. Written as DNA, the CDR3 is TGTGCCAGCAGTTTATGGGGGGCGGATGGCTACACCTTC. Its translation: CASSLWGADGYTF.

The chain combines TRBV7-9 with TRBJ1-2, with 7 bases lining up with TRBD1. Trimming at V came to 7 bases and at J to 3 bases, leaving 5 bases not matched to a gene. The CDR3 covers 13 residues. CDR1 SEHNR and CDR2 FQNEAQ come from the germline V gene (reference sequence). CDR3 region: CASILTGDYGYTF. In DNA form, the CDR3 reads TGTGCCAGCATCCTAACAGGGGACTATGGCTACACCTTC.

The V call is TRBV3-1 (or the pseudogene TRBV3-2), the J call TRBJ1-2; D is undetermined. The CDR3 contains 14 residues. V was shortened by 0 bases and J by 8 bases, with 13 bases between the two germline ends. Germline loops: CDR1 LGHDT, CDR2 YNNKEL (reference sequence). Here the CDR3 reads CASSQDVGLVGYTF. CDR3 DNA sequence: TGTGCCAGCAGCCAAGATGTCGGGTTAGTAGGCTACACCTTC.

The rearrangement uses TRBV10-2 and TRBJ1-1; D is uncertain. CDR1 and CDR2 (germline): WSHSY, SAAADI. This CDR3 contains 12 residues. Trimming took 3 bases from V and 5 from J, leaving 7 bases between them. In DNA, the CDR3 is TGCGCCAGCAGTGAAGACTGGACTGAAGCTTTCTTT. Translated: CASSEDWTEAFF.

J is TRBJ1-3 and V is TRBV5-4; D is perhaps TRBD1 (6 bases). Germline CDR1 reads SGHNT; CDR2 reads YYREEE (reference sequence). V gave up 4 bases and J gave up 3 bases, with 11 bases separating them. The CDR3 loop spans 14 amino acids. The CDR3 loop is CASSTPGDGNTIYF. The DNA of the CDR3 is TGTGCCAGCAGCACCCCAGGGGATGGAAACACCATATATTTT. Full variable domain (missing parts from reference TRBV5-4 and TRBJ1-3): ETGVTQSPTHLIKTRGQQVTLRCSSQSGHNTVSWYQQALGQGPQFIFQYYREEENGRGNFPPRFSGLQFPNYSSELNVNALELDDSALYLCASSTPGDGNTIYFGEGSWLTVV.

V usage is TRBV24-1 and J usage is TRBJ2-7; 7 nucleotides agree with TRBD1. The germline V gene has CDR1 KGHDR and CDR2 SFDVKD. Trimming at V came to 9 bases and at J to 1 base, leaving 8 bases not matched to a gene. The length of the CDR3 is 14 residues. Here the CDR3 reads CATQEPGGSYEQYF. The CDR3 DNA sequence: TGTGCCACCCAAGAACCAGGGGGTTCCTACGAGCAGTACTTC.

J is TRBJ2-3 and V is TRBV28; TRBD2 agrees at 9 bases. From germline, CDR1 is MDHEN and CDR2 SYDVKM. Unmatched junction bases numbered 4, after V lost 2 bases and J lost 1 base. The CDR3 is 16 amino acids. In nucleotides, the CDR3 is TGTGCCAGCAGTTTAGCGGGGGGGGTAGGCACAGATACGCAGTATTTT. Translating it yields CASSLAGGVGTDTQYF.

V usage is TRBV9 and J usage is TRBJ2-6, with D unclear. Per germline, CDR1 SGDLS and CDR2 YYNGEE. This CDR3 spans 18 amino acids. The ends were cut back, 3 bases at V and 0 bases at J, with 16 bases in the middle. The CDR3 DNA is TGTGCCAGCAGCGATCCGGGTCGCCCCGACTCTGGGGCCAACGTCCTGACTTTC. This sequence encodes CASSDPGRPDSGANVLTF.

This clone has just one count. This same CDR3 is encoded by further DNA sequences in the sample. The chain combines TRBV5-1 with TRBJ1-4; 7 positions agree with TRBD1. CDR1 and CDR2 (germline): SGHRS, YFSETQ. CDR3 size: 14 residues. With 0 bases clipped from V and 8 bases from J, the junction kept 4 bases outside the gene matches. Here the CDR3 DNA reads TGCGCCAGCAGCTTGGATAGGGGGCGCGAAAAACTGTTTTTT. Protein sequence: CASSLDRGREKLFF.

The chain employs TRBV28 and TRBJ1-1; maybe TRBD1 (6 bases). From germline, CDR1 is MDHEN and CDR2 SYDVKM. V shed 3 bases and J shed 3 bases, with 17 bases lying between them. The CDR3 consists of 16 residues. For the CDR3, the DNA is TGTGCCAGCAGTTTCCGTGATACAGGGCCTTACACTGAAGCTTTCTTT. Translating it yields CASSFRDTGPYTEAFF.

This clone has just one count. The V and J genes are TRBV9 and TRBJ1-4, with 7 bases fitting TRBD1. J gave up 0 bases and V 4 bases, and 9 bases lay outside the gene matches. CDR3 length: 17 amino acids. Germline V gene data show CDR1 as SGDLS and CDR2 as YYNGEE. CDR3 DNA sequence: TGTGCCAGCAGCACAGGGGCCTCGGGCCCAACTAATGAAAAACTGTTTTTT. Encoded protein: CASSTGASGPTNEKLFF.

The gene calls are TRBV9 and TRBJ2-1; D perhaps matches TRBD2 (6 bases). This CDR3 has 14 residues. Germline CDR1 is SGDLS and CDR2 is YYNGEE. Trimming took 0 bases from V and 9 from J, leaving 13 bases between them. The DNA of the CDR3 is TGTGCCAGCAGCGTAGCGGTGGGGGGAATTGAGCAGTTCTTC. This gives the protein CASSVAVGGIEQFF.

The genes are TRBV19 and TRBJ1-5; D not certain. This CDR3 has 15 residues. V was pared by 3 bases and J by 0 bases, with 9 bases between. Per the germline V gene, CDR1 is LNHDA and CDR2 is SQIVND (reference sequence). CDR3 in amino acids: CASSMEEGSNQPQHF. The CDR3 coding sequence is TGTGCCAGTAGTATGGAGGAGGGTAGCAATCAGCCCCAGCATTTT.

The chain carries TRBV6-5 and TRBJ2-7, with 7 bases that match TRBD1. This CDR3 spans 14 amino acids. The germline V gene has CDR1 MNHEY and CDR2 SVGAGI. Trimming took 6 bases from V and 4 from J; bases not matched to a gene: 9. CDR3 residues: CASSSTGDVYEQYF. The CDR3 region has the DNA TGTGCCAGCAGCTCTACAGGGGACGTATACGAGCAGTACTTC.

V gene TRBV21-1 combines with J gene TRBJ2-5; whether TRBD1, the table's D call, matches the DNA was not checked. TRBV21-1 represents a pseudogene. This CDR3 has 15 residues. CDR3 in DNA: TGTGCCAGCAGCCCGGAAGGACAGGTCAAAGAGACCCAGTACTTC. It yields the protein CASSPEGQVKETQYF.

This chain links TRBV18 with TRBJ1-1; TRBD1 might be the D (5 bases). The V end was cut by 3 bases, the J end by 1 base, with 9 bases between. CDR3 length: 14 amino acids. The V gene's germline CDR1 is KGHSH and CDR2 LQKENI. CDR3 residues: CASSPFDRNTEAFF. CDR3 nucleotide sequence: TGTGCCAGCTCACCGTTTGACAGGAACACTGAAGCTTTCTTT.

The chain combines TRBV27 with TRBJ1-6; D is ambiguous. V was shortened by 5 bases and J by 8 bases, with 16 bases between the two germline ends. This CDR3 comprises 15 residues. The germline V gene encodes CDR1 MNHEY and CDR2 SMNVEV (reference sequence). CDR3 in amino acids: CASSLGLNPDSPLHF. The CDR3 nucleotides read TGTGCCAGCAGTCTAGGACTAAATCCTGATTCACCCCTCCACTTT.

This chain connects TRBV25-1 to TRBJ2-6; D ambiguous. Germline loops: CDR1 MGHDK, CDR2 SYGVNS. The CDR3 runs 15 residues. Trimming cost V 7 bases and J 1 base, with 11 bases left between them. The CDR3 DNA reads as TGTGCCAGCACCCCCCAGGCATCTGGGGCCAACGTCCTGACTTTC. Amino acid sequence: CASTPQASGANVLTF.

The chain uses TRBV9 and TRBJ1-4, with D unclear. CDR1 SGDLS and CDR2 YYNGEE come from the germline V gene. This CDR3 is 14 amino acids long. V lost 0 bases and J lost 0, with 3 bases in between. The CDR3 loop is CASSVATTNEKLFF. The CDR3 DNA reads as TGTGCCAGCAGCGTAGCTACAACTAATGAAAAACTGTTTTTT. Using reference TRBV9 and TRBJ1-4 for the parts outside the CDR3, the full variable domain is DSGVTQTPKHLITATGQRVTLRCSPRSGDLSVYWYQQSLDQGLQFLIQYYNGEERAKGNILERFSAQQFPDLHSELNLSSLELGDSALYFCASSVATTNEKLFFGSGTQLSVL.

The rearrangement links TRBV10-2 to TRBJ1-3; D is possibly TRBD1 (6 bases). The germline V gene has CDR1 WSHSY and CDR2 SAAADI. There are 16 residues in the CDR3. The germline V and J ends were trimmed by 0 bases and 0 bases, with 9 bases remaining between them. Here the CDR3 reads CASSESGRGSGNTIYF. The DNA for the CDR3 is TGCGCCAGCAGTGAGTCGGGCAGGGGCTCTGGAAACACCATATATTTT.

The chain joins TRBV5-1 to TRBJ1-3, with a weak D call TRBD1 (5 bases). The germline V gene has CDR1 SGHRS and CDR2 YFSETQ. V gave up 3 bases and J gave up 1 base, with 8 bases separating them. The CDR3 loop spans 14 amino acids. The CDR3 bases are TGCGCCAGCAGCTCGACAGATTCTGGAAACACCATATATTTT. Its protein is CASSSTDSGNTIYF. Full variable domain (rest looked up from reference TRBV5-1 and TRBJ1-3): KAGVTQTPRYLIKTRGQQVTLSCSPISGHRSVSWYQQTPGQGLQFLFEYFSETQRNKGNFPGRFSGRQFSNSRSEMNVSTLELGDSALYLCASSSTDSGNTIYFGEGSWLTVV.

The J gene is TRBJ2-3, the V gene TRBV7-9, with D tentatively TRBD1 (5 bases). Between the trimmed V and J ends, which lost 5 bases and 2 bases, there was a span of 11 bases. This CDR3 has 14 residues. CDR1 SEHNR and CDR2 FQNEAQ come from the germline V gene (reference sequence). The CDR3 spells CASSGALVTDTQYF. DNA for the CDR3: TGTGCCAGCAGCGGGGCCCTGGTCACAGATACGCAGTATTTT. The full variable domain, its missing parts supplied by reference TRBV7-9 and TRBJ2-3, is DTGVSQNPRHKITKRGQNVTFRCDPISEHNRLYWYRQTLGQGPEFLTYFQNEAQLEKSRLLSDRFSAERPKGSFSTLEIQRTEQGDSAMYLCASSGALVTDTQYFGPGTRLTVL.